This TCR beta chain was recovered during a study of T cell changes during pregnancy in multiple sclerosis. Clones were read by immunoSEQ multiplex PCR, and TCRdb kept only the in-frame ones, dropping some. The sample contains some 70,000 clones, about 91% of which appear only once. Per the germline V gene, CDR1 is SEHNR and CDR2 is FQNEAQ (reference sequence). The CDR3 is 15 residues long. V lost 3 bases to trimming and J lost 7 bases; unmatched junction nucleotides: 4. Sequences were derived from peripheral blood, sampled in the second trimester of pregnancy. The origin of this receptor is a female donor in good health, enrolled as a control in a pregnancy study. V gene TRBV7-9 combines with J gene TRBJ2-1, with 12 bases fitting TRBD2. CDR3 nucleotides: TGTGCCAGCAGCTTCAGACTAGCGGGAGTGAATGAGCAGTTCTTC. It specifies CASSFRLAGVNEQFF.